This T cell receptor beta chain comes out of a study of regulatory T cells in long-lasting Graves disease. Assembly of TCR beta libraries relied on iRepertoire HTBI primers together with Arm-PCR of CDR3 regions. TCRdb reprocessed the multiplex PCR reads with MiXCR, giving one entry per CDR3 protein. The table has 530,000 or so distinct CDR3 sequences, 13% seen once. Germline V CDR1 and CDR2: DFQATT, SNEGSKA (reference sequence). The CDR3 loop spans 14 amino acids. V was clipped by 4 bases and J by 2 bases; unmatched bases: 7. This clonotype was recorded at least ten times. Time point reported: newly diagnosed GD, antithyroid drugs for less than 3 months. The TCR library was made from RNA extracted from PBMCs. The same sample was also studied in work on T cells in Graves' hyperthyroidism and ophthalmopathy.

This chain connects TRBV20-1 to TRBJ2-5, with 7 bases aligning to TRBD1. The TCR originated in a young man with Graves disease. Here the sequenced sample was peripheral blood mononuclear cells (PBMCs), taken at new diagnosis, from a patient treated with antithyroid drugs. CDR3 sequence: CSAKGASEQETQYF. The CDR3 DNA reads as TGCAGTGCTAAGGGGGCGAGCGAACAAGAGACCCAGTACTTC.